The entry below gives a single T cell receptor (beta chain) sequence along with its context. The table came from immunoSEQ multiplex PCR; TCRdb's copy has only in-frame clones and leaves some out. The sample records over 150,000 clones, under 95% being singletons. These data are taken from a study of control samples from healthy donors and cancer patients. The germline V gene has CDR1 SNHLY and CDR2 FYNNEI. The CDR3 is made up of 12 amino acids. The germline V and J ends were trimmed by 7 bases and 7 bases, with 11 bases remaining between them. The genes are TRBV2 and TRBJ1-5, with a possible D match to TRBD1 (6 bases). The sample taken for sequencing was blood. The receptor's source is a woman aged 18-35 years in good health. The CDR3 is CASNREDQPQHF. The CDR3 region has the DNA TGTGCCAGCAACAGGGAAGACCAGCCCCAGCATTTT.